This T cell receptor beta chain was identified during a study of blood T cell repertoires in COVID-19. Measured with immunoSEQ multiplex PCR; TCRdb has only the in-frame clones, and not every one. The sample holds approximately 330,000 clones, around 91% seen once. The receptor was derived from a woman aged 40 to 50 with COVID-19, enrolled during active disease. Sequencing used peripheral blood.

Here the CDR3 reads CASSYNRDTGELFF. CDR3 DNA: TGTGCCAGCAGTTACAACCGAGACACCGGGGAGCTGTTTTTT. V gene TRBV6-5 combines with J gene TRBJ2-2; no firm D call. CDR1 and CDR2 (germline): MNHEY, SVGAGI. The V end was cut by 2 bases, the J end by 3 bases, with 7 bases between. The CDR3 covers 14 residues.